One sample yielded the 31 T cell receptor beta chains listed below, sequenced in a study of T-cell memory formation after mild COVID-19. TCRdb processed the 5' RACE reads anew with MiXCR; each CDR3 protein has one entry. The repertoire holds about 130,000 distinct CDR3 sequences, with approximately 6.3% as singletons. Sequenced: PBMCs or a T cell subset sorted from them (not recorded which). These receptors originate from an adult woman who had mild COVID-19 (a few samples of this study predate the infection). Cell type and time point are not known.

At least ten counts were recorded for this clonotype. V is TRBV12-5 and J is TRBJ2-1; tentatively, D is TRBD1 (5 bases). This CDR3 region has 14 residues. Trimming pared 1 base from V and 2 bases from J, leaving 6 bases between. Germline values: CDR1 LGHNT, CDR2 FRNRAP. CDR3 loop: CASGLGQPYNEQFF. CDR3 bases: TGTGCTAGTGGTTTGGGACAGCCCTACAATGAGCAGTTCTTC.

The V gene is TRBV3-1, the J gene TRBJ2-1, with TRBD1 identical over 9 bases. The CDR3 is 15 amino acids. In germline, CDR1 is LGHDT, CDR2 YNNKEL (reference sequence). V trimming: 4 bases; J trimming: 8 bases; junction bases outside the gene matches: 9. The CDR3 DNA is TGTGCCAGCAGCCCTCGTCGACAGGGGGGAGATGAGCAGTTCTTC. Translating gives CASSPRRQGGDEQFF.

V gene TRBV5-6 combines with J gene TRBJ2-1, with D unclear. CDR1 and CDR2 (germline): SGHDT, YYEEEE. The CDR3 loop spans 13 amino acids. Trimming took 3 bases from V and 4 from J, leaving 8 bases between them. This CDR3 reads CASSSATYNEQFF. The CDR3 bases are TGTGCCAGCAGCTCAGCCACGTACAATGAGCAGTTCTTC. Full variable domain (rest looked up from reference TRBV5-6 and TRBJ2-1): DAGVTQSPTHLIKTRGQQVTLRCSPKSGHDTVSWYQQALGQGPQFIFQYYEEEERQRGNFPDRFSGHQFPNYSSELNVNALLLGDSALYLCASSSATYNEQFFGPGTRLTVL.

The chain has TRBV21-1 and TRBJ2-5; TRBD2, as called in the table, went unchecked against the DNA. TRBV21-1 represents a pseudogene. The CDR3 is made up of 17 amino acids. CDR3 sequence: CANSTRLAGGPTETQYF. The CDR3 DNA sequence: TGTGCCAACTCGACCCGACTAGCGGGAGGGCCTACGGAGACCCAGTACTTC.

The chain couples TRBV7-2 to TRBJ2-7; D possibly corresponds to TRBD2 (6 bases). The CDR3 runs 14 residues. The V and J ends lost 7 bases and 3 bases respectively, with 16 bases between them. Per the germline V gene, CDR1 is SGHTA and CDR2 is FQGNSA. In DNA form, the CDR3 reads TGTGCCAGCACCTTCTCCAGGACTAACTACGAGCAGTACTTC. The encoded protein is CASTFSRTNYEQYF.

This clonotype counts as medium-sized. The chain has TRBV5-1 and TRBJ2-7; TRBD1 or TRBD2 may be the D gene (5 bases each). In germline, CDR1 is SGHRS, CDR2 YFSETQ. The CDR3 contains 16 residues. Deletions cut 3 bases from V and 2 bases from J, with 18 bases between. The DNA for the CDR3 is TGCGCCAGCAGCTCAACTACCGGGACCCTTACCTACGAGCAGTACTTC. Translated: CASSSTTGTLTYEQYF. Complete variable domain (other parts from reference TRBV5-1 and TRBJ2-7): KAGVTQTPRYLIKTRGQQVTLSCSPISGHRSVSWYQQTPGQGLQFLFEYFSETQRNKGNFPGRFSGRQFSNSRSEMNVSTLELGDSALYLCASSSTTGTLTYEQYFGPGTRLTVT.

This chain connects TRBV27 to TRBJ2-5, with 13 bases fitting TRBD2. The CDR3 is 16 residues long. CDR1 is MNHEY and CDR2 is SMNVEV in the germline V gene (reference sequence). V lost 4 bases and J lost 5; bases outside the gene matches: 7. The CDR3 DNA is TGTGCCAGCAGTTCGGAGACTAGCGGGGGGCCGGAGACCCAGTACTTC. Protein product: CASSSETSGGPETQYF.

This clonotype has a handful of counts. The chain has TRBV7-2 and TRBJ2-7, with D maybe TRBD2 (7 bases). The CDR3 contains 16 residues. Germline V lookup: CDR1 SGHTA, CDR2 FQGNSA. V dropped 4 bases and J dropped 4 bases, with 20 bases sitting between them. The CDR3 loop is CASSSRQGGGLYEQYF. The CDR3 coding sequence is TGTGCCAGCAGCTCCAGGCAGGGAGGGGGTCTTTACGAGCAGTACTTC.

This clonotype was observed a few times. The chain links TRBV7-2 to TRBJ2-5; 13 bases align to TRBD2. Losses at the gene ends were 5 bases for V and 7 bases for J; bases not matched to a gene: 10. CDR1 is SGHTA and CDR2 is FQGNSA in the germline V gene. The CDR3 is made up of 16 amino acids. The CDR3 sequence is CASSPWTSGSSATQYF. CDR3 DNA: TGTGCCAGCAGCCCCTGGACTAGCGGGAGCTCGGCGACCCAGTACTTC.

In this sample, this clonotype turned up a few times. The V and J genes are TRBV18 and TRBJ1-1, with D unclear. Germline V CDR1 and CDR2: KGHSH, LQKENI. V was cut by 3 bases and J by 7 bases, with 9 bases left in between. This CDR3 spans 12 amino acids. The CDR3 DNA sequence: TGTGCCAGCTCACCGGAAGGCGGTGAAGCTTTCTTT. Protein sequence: CASSPEGGEAFF.

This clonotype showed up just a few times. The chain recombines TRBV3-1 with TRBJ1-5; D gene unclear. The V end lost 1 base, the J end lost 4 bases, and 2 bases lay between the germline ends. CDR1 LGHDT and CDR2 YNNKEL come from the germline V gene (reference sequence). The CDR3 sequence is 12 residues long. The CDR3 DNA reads TGTGCCAGCAGCCAAGCAAATCAGCCCCAGCATTTT. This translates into CASSQANQPQHF.

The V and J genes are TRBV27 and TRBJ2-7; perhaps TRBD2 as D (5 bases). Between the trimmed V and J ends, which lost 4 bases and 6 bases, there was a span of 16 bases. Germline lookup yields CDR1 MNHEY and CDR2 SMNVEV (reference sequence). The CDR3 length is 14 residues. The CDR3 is CASSSRTAKSEQYF. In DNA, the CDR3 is TGTGCCAGCAGTTCGCGGACTGCCAAGAGCGAGCAGTACTTC.

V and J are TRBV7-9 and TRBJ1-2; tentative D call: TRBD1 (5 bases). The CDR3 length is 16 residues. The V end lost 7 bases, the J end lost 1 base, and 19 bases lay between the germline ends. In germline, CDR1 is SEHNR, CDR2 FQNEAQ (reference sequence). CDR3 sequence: CASTPGQGTFNYGYTF. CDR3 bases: TGTGCCAGCACCCCGGGGCAGGGAACCTTTAACTATGGCTACACCTTC.

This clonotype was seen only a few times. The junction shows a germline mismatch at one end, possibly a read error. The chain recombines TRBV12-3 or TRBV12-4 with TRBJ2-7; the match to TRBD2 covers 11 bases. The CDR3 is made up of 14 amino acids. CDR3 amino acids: CASSVAGGPYEQYF. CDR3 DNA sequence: TGTGCCAGCAGTGTAGCGGGAGGGCCCTACGAGCAGTACTTC.

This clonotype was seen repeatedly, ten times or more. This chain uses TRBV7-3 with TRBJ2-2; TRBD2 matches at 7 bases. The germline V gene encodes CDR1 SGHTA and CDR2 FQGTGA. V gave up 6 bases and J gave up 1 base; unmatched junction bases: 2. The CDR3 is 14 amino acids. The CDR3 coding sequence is TGTGCCAGCAGGGGGGGGAAGAACACCGGGGAGCTGTTTTTT. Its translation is CASRGGKNTGELFF.

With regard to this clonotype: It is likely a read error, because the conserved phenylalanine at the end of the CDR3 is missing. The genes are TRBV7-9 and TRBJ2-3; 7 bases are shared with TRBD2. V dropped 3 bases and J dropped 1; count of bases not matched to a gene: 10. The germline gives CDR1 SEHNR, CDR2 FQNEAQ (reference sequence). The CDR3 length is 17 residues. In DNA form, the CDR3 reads TGTGCCAGCAGCTTGGGGCGTACCGGGAGGCGCACAGATACGCAGTATTCT. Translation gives CASSLGRTGRRTDTQYS.

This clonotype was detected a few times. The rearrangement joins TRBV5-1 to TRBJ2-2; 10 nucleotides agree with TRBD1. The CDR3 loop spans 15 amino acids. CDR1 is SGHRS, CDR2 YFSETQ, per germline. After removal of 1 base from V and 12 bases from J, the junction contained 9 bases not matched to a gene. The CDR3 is CASSLNPGTGEKLFF. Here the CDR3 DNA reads TGCGCCAGCAGCTTGAATCCCGGGACAGGGGAAAAGCTGTTTTTT.

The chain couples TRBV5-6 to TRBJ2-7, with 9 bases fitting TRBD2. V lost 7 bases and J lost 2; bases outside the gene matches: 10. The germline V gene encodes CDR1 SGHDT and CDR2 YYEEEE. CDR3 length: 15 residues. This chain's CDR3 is CASGLLAGLTYEQYF. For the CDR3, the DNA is TGTGCCAGCGGTCTCCTAGCGGGGTTAACCTACGAGCAGTACTTC.

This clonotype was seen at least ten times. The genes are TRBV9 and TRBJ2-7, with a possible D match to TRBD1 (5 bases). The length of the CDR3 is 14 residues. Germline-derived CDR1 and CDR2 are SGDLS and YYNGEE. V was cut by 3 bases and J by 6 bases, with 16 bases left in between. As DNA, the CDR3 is TGTGCCAGCAGCGAGACAGTATCCGTCAGCGAGCAGTACTTC. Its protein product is CASSETVSVSEQYF.

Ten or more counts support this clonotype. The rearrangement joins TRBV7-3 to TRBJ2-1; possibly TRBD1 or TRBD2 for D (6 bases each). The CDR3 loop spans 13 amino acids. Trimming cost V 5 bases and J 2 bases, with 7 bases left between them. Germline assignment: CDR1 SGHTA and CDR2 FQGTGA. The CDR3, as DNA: TGTGCCAGCAGCGGGGGGCCCTACAATGAGCAGTTCTTC. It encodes CASSGGPYNEQFF.

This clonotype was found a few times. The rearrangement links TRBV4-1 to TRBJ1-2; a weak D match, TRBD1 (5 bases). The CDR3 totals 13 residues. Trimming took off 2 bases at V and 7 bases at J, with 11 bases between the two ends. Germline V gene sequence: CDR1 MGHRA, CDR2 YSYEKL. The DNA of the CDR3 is TGCGCCAGCAGCCAATCGGGGGGGGTTGGCTACACCTTC. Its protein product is CASSQSGGVGYTF.

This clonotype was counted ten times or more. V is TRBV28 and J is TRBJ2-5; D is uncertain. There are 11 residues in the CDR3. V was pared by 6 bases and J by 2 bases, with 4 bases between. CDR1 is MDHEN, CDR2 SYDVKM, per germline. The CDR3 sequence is CASRRQETQYF. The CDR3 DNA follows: TGTGCCAGCAGACGACAAGAGACCCAGTACTTC. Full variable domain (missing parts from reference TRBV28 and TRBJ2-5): DVKVTQSSRYLVKRTGEKVFLECVQDMDHENMFWYRQDPGLGLRLIYFSYDVKMKEKGDIPEGYSVSREKKERFSLILESASTNQTSMYLCASRRQETQYFGPGTRLLVL.

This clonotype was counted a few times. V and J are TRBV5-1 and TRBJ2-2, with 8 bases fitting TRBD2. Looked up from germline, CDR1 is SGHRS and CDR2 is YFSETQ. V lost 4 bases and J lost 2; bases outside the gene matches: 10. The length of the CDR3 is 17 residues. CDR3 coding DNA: TGCGCCAGCAGCGGTACCAGCGGGGGAGCTAACACCGGGGAGCTGTTTTTT. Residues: CASSGTSGGANTGELFF.

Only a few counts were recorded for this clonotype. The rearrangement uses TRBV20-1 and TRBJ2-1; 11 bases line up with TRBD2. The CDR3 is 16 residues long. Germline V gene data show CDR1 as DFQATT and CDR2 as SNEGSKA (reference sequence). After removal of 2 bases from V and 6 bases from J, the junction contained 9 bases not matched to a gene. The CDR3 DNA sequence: TGCAGTGCTAGATATCTAGCGGGGGGCGGGAGCAATGAGCAGTTCTTC. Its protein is CSARYLAGGGSNEQFF.

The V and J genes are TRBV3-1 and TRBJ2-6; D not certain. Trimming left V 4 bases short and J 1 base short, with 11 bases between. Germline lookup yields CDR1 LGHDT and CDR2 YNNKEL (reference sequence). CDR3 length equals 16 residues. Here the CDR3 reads CASSPRWGSGANVLTF. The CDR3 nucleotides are TGTGCCAGCAGCCCAAGGTGGGGATCTGGGGCCAACGTCCTGACTTTC.

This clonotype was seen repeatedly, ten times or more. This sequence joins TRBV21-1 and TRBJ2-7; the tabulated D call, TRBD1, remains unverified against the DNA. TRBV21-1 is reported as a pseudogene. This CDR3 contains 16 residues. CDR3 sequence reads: CASSKERDRGPYEQYF. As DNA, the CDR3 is TGTGCCAGCAGCAAAGAAAGGGACAGGGGGCCCTACGAGCAGTACTTC.

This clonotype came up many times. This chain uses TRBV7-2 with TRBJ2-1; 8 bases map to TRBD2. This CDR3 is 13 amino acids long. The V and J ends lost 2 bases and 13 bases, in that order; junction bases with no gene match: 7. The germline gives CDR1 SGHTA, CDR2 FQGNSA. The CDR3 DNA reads TGTGCCAGCAGCTTATCTACGGGAGGGCCTCAGTTCTTC. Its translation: CASSLSTGGPQFF.

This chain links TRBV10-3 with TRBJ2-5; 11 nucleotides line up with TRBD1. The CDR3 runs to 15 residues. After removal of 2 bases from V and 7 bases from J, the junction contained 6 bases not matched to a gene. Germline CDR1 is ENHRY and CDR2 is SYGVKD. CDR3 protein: CAISEPGQGVGTQYF. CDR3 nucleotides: TGTGCCATCAGTGAGCCGGGACAGGGGGTAGGGACCCAGTACTTC.

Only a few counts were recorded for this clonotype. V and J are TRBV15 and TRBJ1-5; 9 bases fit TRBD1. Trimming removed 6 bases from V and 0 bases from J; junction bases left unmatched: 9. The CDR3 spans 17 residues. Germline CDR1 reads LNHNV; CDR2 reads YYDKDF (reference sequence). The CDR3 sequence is CATRATGGWDSNQPQHF. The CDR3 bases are TGTGCCACCAGAGCTACAGGGGGCTGGGATAGCAATCAGCCCCAGCATTTT.

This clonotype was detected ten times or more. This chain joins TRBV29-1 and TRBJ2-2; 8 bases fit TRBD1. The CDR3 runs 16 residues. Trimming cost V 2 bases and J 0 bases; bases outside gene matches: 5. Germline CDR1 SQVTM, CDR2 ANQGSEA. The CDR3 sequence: CSVESGTGSNTGELFF. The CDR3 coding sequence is TGCAGCGTTGAATCGGGGACAGGATCGAACACCGGGGAGCTGTTTTTT.

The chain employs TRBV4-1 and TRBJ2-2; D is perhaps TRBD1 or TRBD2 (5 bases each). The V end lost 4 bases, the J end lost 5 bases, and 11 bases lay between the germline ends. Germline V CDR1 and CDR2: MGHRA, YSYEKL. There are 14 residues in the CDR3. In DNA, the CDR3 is TGCGCCAGCAGCCTGGGACGAGTGACCGGGGAGCTGTTTTTT. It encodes CASSLGRVTGELFF.